A selection of T cell receptor beta chains follows, all from one sample in a study of CXCR3-negative and CXCR3-positive naive CD8 T cells. TCRdb processed the 5' RACE reads again and assigns one entry to each CDR3 protein, with no DNA. Seen in this sample are 100,000 to 150,000 distinct CDR3 sequences; the ten most common clones hold around 0.54%. The sample comprised naive CXCR3+ CD8+ T cells from blood. The receptors were gathered from a human donor in good health. Some clones in this sample may be carry-over from other donors' samples. The CDR3 runs from the conserved cysteine through the conserved F or W. Fields, in order: CDR3 protein, V gene, J gene.

CDR3 protein: CSVEDPGLAGTDTQYF; V gene: TRBV29-1; J gene: TRBJ2-3
CDR3 protein: CASSITAGTGGEDTRYF; V gene: TRBV7-3; J gene: TRBJ2-3
CDR3 protein: CASSLIRQGHGYTF; V gene: TRBV6-5; J gene: TRBJ1-2
CDR3 protein: CASNKGDSNQPQHF; V gene: TRBV9; J gene: TRBJ1-5
CDR3 protein: CSARHRVFNQPQHF; V gene: TRBV20-1; J gene: TRBJ1-5
CDR3 protein: CASIIHPNTGELFF; V gene: TRBV6-1; J gene: TRBJ2-2
CDR3 protein: CASSLLGDGYEQYF; V gene: TRBV28; J gene: TRBJ2-7
CDR3 protein: CASGSDRRNTIYF; V gene: TRBV12-5; J gene: TRBJ1-3
CDR3 protein: CASSQDSWGAVNYGYTF; V gene: TRBV4-1; J gene: TRBJ1-2
CDR3 protein: CASSLAASSYGYTF; V gene: TRBV5-1; J gene: TRBJ1-2
CDR3 protein: CASSLEDNQETQYF; V gene: TRBV5-6; J gene: TRBJ2-5
CDR3 protein: CASSLVGLAGRGGDTGEQYF; V gene: TRBV7-9; J gene: TRBJ2-7
CDR3 protein: CASSQNLQVPEQYF; V gene: TRBV4-1; J gene: TRBJ2-7
CDR3 protein: CASSQAYLADTEAFF; V gene: TRBV4-1; J gene: TRBJ1-1
CDR3 protein: CASNFDWGLDEQFF; V gene: TRBV6-2/TRBV6-3; J gene: TRBJ2-1
CDR3 protein: CASSPTAGPLITYEQYF; V gene: TRBV28; J gene: TRBJ2-7
CDR3 protein: CASSAASNNEQFF; V gene: TRBV6-1; J gene: TRBJ2-1
CDR3 protein: CASSLVQGANLYSIYGYTF; V gene: TRBV5-4; J gene: TRBJ1-2
CDR3 protein: CSAREAVGSSYEQYF; V gene: TRBV20-1; J gene: TRBJ2-7
CDR3 protein: CSARDLQGTPYEQYF; V gene: TRBV20-1; J gene: TRBJ2-7
CDR3 protein: CAISRTGENTEAFF; V gene: TRBV10-3; J gene: TRBJ1-1
CDR3 protein: CSVLGGPLSMNTEAFF; V gene: TRBV29-1; J gene: TRBJ1-1
CDR3 protein: CASSGEGASTDTQYF; V gene: TRBV28; J gene: TRBJ2-3
CDR3 protein: CASSQDKRGGIGELFF; V gene: TRBV4-1; J gene: TRBJ2-2
CDR3 protein: CASSFRGNNQPQHF; V gene: TRBV27; J gene: TRBJ1-5
CDR3 protein: CASRSGGGRTEAFF; V gene: TRBV5-5; J gene: TRBJ1-1
CDR3 protein: CASSQDRIFSSGNEQFF; V gene: TRBV3-1; J gene: TRBJ2-1
CDR3 protein: CASLQGFGELFF; V gene: TRBV19; J gene: TRBJ2-2
CDR3 protein: CASSFSGLAGPGELFF; V gene: TRBV5-4; J gene: TRBJ2-2
CDR3 protein: CSASEVHNNYGYTF; V gene: TRBV20-1; J gene: TRBJ1-2
CDR3 protein: CASSFRDRLEKLFF; V gene: TRBV6-5; J gene: TRBJ1-4
CDR3 protein: CASSPFSLAGPNNEQFF; V gene: TRBV11-2; J gene: TRBJ2-1
CDR3 protein: CASSYQGASSYEQYF; V gene: TRBV27; J gene: TRBJ2-7
CDR3 protein: CASSQWATGTPMNTEAFF; V gene: TRBV4-1; J gene: TRBJ1-1
CDR3 protein: CASSLGPHITDTQYF; V gene: TRBV7-8; J gene: TRBJ2-3
CDR3 protein: CASSQGLVDYNEQFF; V gene: TRBV5-8; J gene: TRBJ2-1
CDR3 protein: CSVERLRGAGQYF; V gene: TRBV29-1; J gene: TRBJ2-3
CDR3 protein: CASSGQTEGGTEAFF; V gene: TRBV7-9; J gene: TRBJ1-1
CDR3 protein: CASSPWSSGEQFF; V gene: TRBV27; J gene: TRBJ2-1
CDR3 protein: CASSLSGGPQETQYF; V gene: TRBV28; J gene: TRBJ2-5
CDR3 protein: CAWSDRGFEAFF; V gene: TRBV30; J gene: TRBJ1-1
CDR3 protein: CASSSRKTGRGNTIYF; V gene: TRBV7-9; J gene: TRBJ1-3
CDR3 protein: CASSPPDSDSTDTQYF; V gene: TRBV7-2; J gene: TRBJ2-3
CDR3 protein: CATSRDRLGAGDTQYF; V gene: TRBV15; J gene: TRBJ2-3
CDR3 protein: CASSESSGYSYNEQFF; V gene: TRBV10-2; J gene: TRBJ2-1
CDR3 protein: CASSLGDALAPDTQYF; V gene: TRBV7-8; J gene: TRBJ2-3